This is a list of T cell receptor beta chains from one sample in a study of cytomegalovirus exposure and HLA in healthy donors. TCRdb keeps only in-frame clones here, not all; method: immunoSEQ multiplex PCR. The sample has fewer than 200,000 clones, 75% seen once. Sequenced input: PBMCs. Receptors originate from a male donor in good health and CMV-seronegative. Both conserved end residues are part of each CDR3. D genes are given only for firm matches. Only some rows state a clone size, as once, few, many or a class for expanded clones.

abundance: .
j_gene: TRBJ2-3
d_gene: TRBD1
v_gene: TRBV12-5
CDR3nt: TGTGCTAGTAGGTGGACAGGGGGCACAGATACGCAGTATTTT
CDR3aa: CASRWTGGTDTQYF

abundance: .
j_gene: TRBJ1-5
d_gene: .
v_gene: TRBV18
CDR3nt: TGTGCCAGCTCACCACTGGCGGATAGCAATCAGCCCCAGCATTTT
CDR3aa: CASSPLADSNQPQHF

abundance: .
j_gene: TRBJ2-7
d_gene: TRBD1
v_gene: TRBV5-4
CDR3nt: TGTGCCTCAAAGAGGGACAGTTCCTACGAGCAGTACTTC
CDR3aa: CASKRDSSYEQYF

abundance: .
j_gene: TRBJ2-3
d_gene: .
v_gene: TRBV7-8
CDR3nt: TGTGCCAGCAGCTTAGGGGTAGCGACTAGCACAGATACGCAGTATTTT
CDR3aa: CASSLGVATSTDTQYF

abundance: .
j_gene: TRBJ2-5
d_gene: TRBD2
v_gene: TRBV5-1
CDR3nt: TGCGCCAGTTGGATTGGCGGGGGGGCCGGAGAGACCCAGTACTTC
CDR3aa: CASWIGGGAGETQYF

abundance: .
j_gene: TRBJ2-1
d_gene: .
v_gene: TRBV29-1
CDR3nt: TGCAGCGCTAGGGGCTCCTACAATGAGCAGTTCTTC
CDR3aa: CSARGSYNEQFF

abundance: .
j_gene: TRBJ2-7
d_gene: TRBD2
v_gene: TRBV7-9
CDR3nt: TGTGCCAGCAGCTCGGATTATAACGGGGGGGCGCGGAACGAGCAGTACTTC
CDR3aa: CASSSDYNGGARNEQYF

abundance: once
j_gene: TRBJ1-5
d_gene: .
v_gene: TRBV6-1
CDR3nt: TGTGCCAGCAGGAGTTCCGGGACATTTAATCAGCCCCAGCATTTT
CDR3aa: CASRSSGTFNQPQHF

abundance: .
j_gene: TRBJ1-1
d_gene: TRBD1
v_gene: TRBV7-2
CDR3nt: TGTGCCAGCAGCCCGATGCGACAGGGGGCGAGAGCTTTCTTT
CDR3aa: CASSPMRQGARAFF

abundance: few
j_gene: TRBJ1-5
d_gene: .
v_gene: TRBV18
CDR3nt: TGTGCCAGCTCACCACGGGGCTCAGGTCAGCCCCAGCATTTT
CDR3aa: CASSPRGSGQPQHF

abundance: .
j_gene: TRBJ2-7
d_gene: TRBD1
v_gene: TRBV27
CDR3nt: TGTGCCACCTCCCGGGACAGGGGGTTTGGGCAGTACTTC
CDR3aa: CATSRDRGFGQYF

abundance: .
j_gene: TRBJ1-1
d_gene: .
v_gene: TRBV5-4
CDR3nt: TGTGCCAGCAGCCTGCAGGGGACTGAAGCTTTCTTT
CDR3aa: CASSLQGTEAFF

abundance: .
j_gene: TRBJ2-1
d_gene: TRBD2
v_gene: TRBV5-1
CDR3nt: TGCGCCAGCAGCTCGCAACTAGCGAGGCGAAATGAGCAGTTCTTC
CDR3aa: CASSSQLARRNEQFF

abundance: .
j_gene: TRBJ1-2
d_gene: TRBD1
v_gene: TRBV4-3
CDR3nt: TGCGCCAGCAGCCAAGGCCGACAGGGGTACTATGGCTACACCTTC
CDR3aa: CASSQGRQGYYGYTF

abundance: .
j_gene: TRBJ1-6
d_gene: .
v_gene: TRBV2
CDR3nt: TGTGCCAGCAGTACGACAGGTAATTCACCCCTCCACTTT
CDR3aa: CASSTTGNSPLHF

abundance: .
j_gene: TRBJ2-5
d_gene: .
v_gene: TRBV28
CDR3nt: TGTGCCAGCAGTTGGCGGCAAGAGACCCAGTACTTC
CDR3aa: CASSWRQETQYF

abundance: .
j_gene: TRBJ2-5
d_gene: TRBD2
v_gene: TRBV9
CDR3nt: TGTGCCAGCAGCGTGGGACTAGCGGGGAACCAAGAGACCCAGTACTTC
CDR3aa: CASSVGLAGNQETQYF

abundance: .
j_gene: TRBJ1-2
d_gene: .
v_gene: TRBV4-2
CDR3nt: TGTGCCAGCAGCCAAGACAGGGAATCGGTTTTTGGCTACACCTTC
CDR3aa: CASSQDRESVFGYTF